This T cell receptor (beta chain) was sequenced during a study of Ad26.COV2.S vaccination and SARS-CoV-2 variants. Data came from immunoSEQ multiplex PCR; TCRdb stores just in-frame clones and leaves some out. The sample gives roughly 400,000 clones, around 93% of which show up once; about 1.6% is in the top ten. Treatment of the sample: about 20 received Ad26.COV2.S at low or high dose, single or two shots; five or six received placebo; per-sample allocation not given. The investigators took samples on day 63 after the first vaccine or placebo injection. Germline V gene lookup returns CDR1 WNHNN and CDR2 SYGVQD (reference sequence). CDR3 length: 11 residues. V lost 2 bases to trimming and J lost 10 bases, with 7 bases between them.

The genes are TRBV10-1 and TRBJ2-3; D possibly corresponds to TRBD1 (5 bases). This receptor was identified in a person between 18 and 59 years old who received the Ad26.COV2.S COVID-19 vaccine or a placebo. Sequencing was performed on peripheral blood, taken in a trial of Ad26.COV2.S vaccine versus placebo. CDR3: CASSEGHAQYF. In nucleotides, the CDR3 is TGCGCCAGCAGTGAGGGACACGCGCAGTATTTT.